Given below is one TCR beta chain in context. Its antigen is not known. The data originate from a study of graft-versus-host responses after intestinal transplantation. Study as a whole: After anti-thymocyte globulin induction, recipients took tacrolimus and steroids for three to four years. Study-wide results and limits: Allograft clonal ratios (graft-versus-host to host-versus-graft) were high in patients who had graft-donor T cell macrochimerism. Early post-transplant falls in HvG clones accompanied the peak levels of circulating GvH clones.

V trimming: 4 bases; J trimming: 3 bases; junction bases outside the gene matches: 3. Germline-derived CDR1 and CDR2 are MGHRA and YSYEKL. The CDR3 loop spans 15 amino acids. Some clones are missing from TCRdb's copy, which holds only in-frame ones; the method was immunoSEQ multiplex PCR. Of 70,000 or so clones listed, 84% are singletons. Sample: unstimulated CD4+ T cells sorted from spleen or lymph node cells, taken before transplant. This chain links TRBV4-1 with TRBJ2-1; the match to TRBD2 covers 10 bases. This sequence originates from a human donor who was the organ donor for an intestinal transplant. CDR3 nucleotides: TGCGCCAGCAGCCCGAGCGGGGGGGACTACAATGAGCAGTTCTTC. It translates to CASSPSGGDYNEQFF.